These T cell receptor beta chains were read from a single sample in a study of blood T cell repertoires in COVID-19. Profiling relied on immunoSEQ multiplex PCR, and the TCRdb table lists in-frame clones only, not all of them. The table shows 250,000 to 350,000 clones, with 87% occurring only once. The sequencing input was PBMCs or T cells enriched from blood (not recorded which). The receptors were sampled from a woman between 18 and 30 years old who had recovered from COVID-19. The CDR3 runs from the conserved cysteine through the conserved F or W. Fields, in order: V gene, CDR3 length, D gene, clone size, J gene, CDR3 protein, CDR3 DNA. A D gene is named only where the DNA matches it firmly. Some rows have no size entry. The others give once, few or many, or a class for an expanded clone.

TRBV19,16,.,.,TRBJ1-2,CASSIVIREPGYGYTF,TGTGCCAGTAGTATAGTGATTCGGGAACCTGGCTATGGCTACACCTTC
TRBV29-1,19,TRBD2,.,TRBJ2-1,CSVEGVLAGVRVSYNEQFF,TGCAGCGTTGAAGGGGTCCTAGCGGGAGTTCGAGTCTCCTACAATGAGCAGTTCTTC
TRBV7-8,14,TRBD1,.,TRBJ2-7,CASSALTGFGEQYF,TGTGCCAGCAGCGCCCTGACAGGGTTTGGCGAGCAGTACTTC
TRBV28,14,.,.,TRBJ2-7,CASSFKGVSYEQYF,TGTGCCAGCAGTTTCAAGGGGGTGAGCTACGAGCAGTACTTC
TRBV5-6,16,TRBD1,.,TRBJ1-3,CASSWTGQDGGNTIYF,TGTGCCAGCAGCTGGACGGGACAGGATGGGGGAAACACCATATATTTT
TRBV5-1,17,.,once,TRBJ2-3,CASSLASDSFYTDTQYF,TGCGCCAGCAGCTTGGCCTCGGACTCCTTTTACACAGATACGCAGTATTTT
TRBV18,14,.,.,TRBJ1-2,CASSPPNRLGGYTF,TGTGCCAGCTCACCACCGAACAGGCTTGGCGGCTACACCTTC
TRBV6-2/TRBV6-3,13,.,once,TRBJ1-2,CASSSQANYGYTF,TGTGCCAGCAGCTCTCAAGCAAACTATGGCTACACCTTC
TRBV5-8,13,.,.,TRBJ1-1,CASSLGQDGEAFF,TGTGCCAGCAGCTTGGGACAGGACGGTGAAGCTTTCTTT
TRBV29-1,13,TRBD2,few,TRBJ2-1,CSVEGTSLNEQFF,TGCAGCGTCGAAGGGACTAGTTTAAATGAGCAGTTCTTC
TRBV7-3,15,.,.,TRBJ1-4,CASSCPRGAGEKLFF,TGTGCCAGCAGCTGCCCACGGGGGGCAGGGGAAAAACTGTTTTTT
TRBV5-1,14,TRBD1,.,TRBJ1-1,CASSSTGLSTEAFF,TGCGCCAGCAGCTCGACAGGGCTGAGCACTGAAGCTTTCTTT
TRBV15,16,TRBD2,few,TRBJ2-1,CATSSVSGGIKNEQFF,TGTGCCACCAGCAGTGTTTCGGGGGGGATTAAAAATGAGCAGTTCTTC
TRBV10-3,12,TRBD1,once,TRBJ1-2,CAISTGDYGYTF,TGTGCCATCAGCACAGGGGACTATGGCTACACCTTC
TRBV5-1,17,TRBD1,once,TRBJ1-6,CASSLGPGGGGNSPLHF,TGCGCCAGCAGCTTGGGGCCCGGAGGGGGCGGAAATTCACCCCTCCACTTT
TRBV9,15,TRBD2,.,TRBJ2-1,CASSVVGTSYNEQFF,TGTGCCAGCAGCGTAGTGGGGACTAGCTACAATGAGCAGTTCTTC
TRBV7-7,13,.,.,TRBJ2-2,CASSSVTTGELFF,TGTGCCAGCAGCTCGGTAACCACCGGGGAGCTGTTTTTT
TRBV30,15,.,.,TRBJ2-5,CAWSVPTGLGETQYF,TGTGCCTGGAGTGTACCTACAGGTCTGGGGGAGACCCAGTACTTC
TRBV29-1,12,TRBD2,.,TRBJ2-5,CSVGAGQETQYF,TGCAGCGTCGGAGCGGGACAAGAGACCCAGTACTTC
TRBV2,14,.,.,TRBJ1-6,CASMSTGYESPLHF,TGTGCCAGCATGTCGACAGGCTATGAGTCGCCCCTCCACTTT
TRBV5-1,14,.,.,TRBJ1-1,CASSLATGNTEAFF,TGCGCCAGCAGCTTGGCTACAGGGAACACTGAAGCTTTCTTT
TRBV20-1,13,.,.,TRBJ2-5,CSASGGHRETQYF,TGCAGTGCTAGTGGGGGGCATCGGGAGACCCAGTACTTC
TRBV5-1,15,.,.,TRBJ1-5,CASSFSGDLNQPQHF,TGCGCCAGCAGCTTCTCAGGGGACCTCAATCAGCCCCAGCATTTT
TRBV6-2/TRBV6-3,14,.,.,TRBJ1-6,CASSYARNGSPLHF,TGTGCCAGCAGTTACGCCCGAAACGGTTCACCCCTCCACTTT
TRBV7-2,17,.,.,TRBJ1-2,CASSLEVGAARLYGYTF,TGTGCCAGCAGCTTAGAGGTAGGGGCGGCCCGTCTCTATGGCTACACCTTC
TRBV5-4,16,TRBD1,.,TRBJ1-3,CASSKDRGLIGNTIYF,TGTGCCAGCAGCAAAGACAGGGGCTTGATCGGAAACACCATATATTTT
TRBV28,18,TRBD1,.,TRBJ2-1,CATTGQGQGGDYYNEQFF,TGTGCCACAACAGGACAGGGTCAGGGGGGAGATTACTACAATGAGCAGTTCTTC
TRBV15,16,TRBD1,once,TRBJ1-2,CATSAGRSPGGLGYTF,TGTGCCACCAGCGCAGGACGCAGCCCAGGGGGTCTAGGCTACACCTTC
TRBV2,13,TRBD2,.,TRBJ2-7,CASVQGEGMEQYF,TGTGCCAGCGTCCAAGGGGAGGGCATGGAGCAGTACTTC
TRBV5-5,17,.,.,TRBJ1-4,CASSLYFQEATNEKLFF,TGTGCCAGCAGCTTATACTTCCAGGAAGCAACTAATGAAAAACTGTTTTTT
TRBV4-3,18,.,.,TRBJ1-2,CASSHDLTRGGEGYGYTF,TGCGCCAGCAGCCACGACCTTACTAGGGGTGGGGAGGGCTATGGCTACACCTTC
TRBV2,11,.,.,TRBJ2-5,CASQLGETQYF,TGTGCCAGCCAGCTAGGAGAGACCCAGTACTTC